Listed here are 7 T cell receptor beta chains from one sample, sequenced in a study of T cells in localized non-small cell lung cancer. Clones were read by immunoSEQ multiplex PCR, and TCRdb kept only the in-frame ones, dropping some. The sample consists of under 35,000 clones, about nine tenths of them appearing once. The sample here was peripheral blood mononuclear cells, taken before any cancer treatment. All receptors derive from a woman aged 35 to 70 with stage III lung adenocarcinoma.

The CDR3: CAISEEAGREQFF. The CDR3 DNA reads as TGTGCCATCAGTGAGGAGGCCGGACGTGAGCAGTTCTTC. This chain connects TRBV10-3 to TRBJ2-1; unclear D gene. V lost 2 bases and J lost 9, with 11 bases in between. This CDR3 has 13 residues. Germline lookup yields CDR1 ENHRY and CDR2 SYGVKD.

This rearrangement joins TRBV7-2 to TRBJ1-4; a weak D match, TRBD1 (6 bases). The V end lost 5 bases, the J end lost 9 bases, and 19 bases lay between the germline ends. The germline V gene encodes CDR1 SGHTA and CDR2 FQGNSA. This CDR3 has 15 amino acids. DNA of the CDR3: TGTGCCAGCAGCCTCGTGGGGGGCCTTGAGAAAAAACTGTTTTTT. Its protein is CASSLVGGLEKKLFF.

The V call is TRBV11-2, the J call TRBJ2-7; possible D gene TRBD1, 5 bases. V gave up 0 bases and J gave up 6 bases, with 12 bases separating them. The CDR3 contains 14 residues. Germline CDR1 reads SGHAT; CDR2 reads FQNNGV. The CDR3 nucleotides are TGTGCCAGCAGCTTAGACAGGGTGGGTTCCGAGCAGTACTTC. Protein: CASSLDRVGSEQYF. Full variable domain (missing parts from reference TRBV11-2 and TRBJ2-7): EAGVAQSPRYKIIEKRQSVAFWCNPISGHATLYWYQQILGQGPKLLIQFQNNGVVDDSQLPKDRFSAERLKGVDSTLKIQPAKLEDSAVYLCASSLDRVGSEQYFGPGTRLTVT.

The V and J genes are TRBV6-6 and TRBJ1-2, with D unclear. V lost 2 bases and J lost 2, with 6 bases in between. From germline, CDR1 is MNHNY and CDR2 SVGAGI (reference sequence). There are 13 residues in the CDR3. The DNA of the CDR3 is TGTGCCAGCAGTTACCGGGCGAACTATGGCTACACCTTC. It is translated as CASSYRANYGYTF.

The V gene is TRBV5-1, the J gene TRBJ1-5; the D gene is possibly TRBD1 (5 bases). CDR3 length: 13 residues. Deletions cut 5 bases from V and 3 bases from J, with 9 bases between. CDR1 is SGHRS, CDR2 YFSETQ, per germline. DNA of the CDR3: TGCGCCAGCAGTGAGGACATCAATCAGCCCCAGCATTTT. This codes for CASSEDINQPQHF.

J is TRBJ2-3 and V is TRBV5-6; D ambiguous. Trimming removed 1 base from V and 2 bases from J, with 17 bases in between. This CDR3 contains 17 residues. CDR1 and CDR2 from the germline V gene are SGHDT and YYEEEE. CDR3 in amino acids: CASSLFGVDTYTDTQYF. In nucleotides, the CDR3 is TGTGCCAGCAGCTTGTTCGGCGTGGATACTTACACAGATACGCAGTATTTT.

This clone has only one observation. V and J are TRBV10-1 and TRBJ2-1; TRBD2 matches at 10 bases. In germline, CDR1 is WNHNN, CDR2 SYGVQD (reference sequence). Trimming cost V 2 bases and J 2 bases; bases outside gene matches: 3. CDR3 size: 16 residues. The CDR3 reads CASSEASGRTYNEQFF. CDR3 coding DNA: TGCGCCAGCAGTGAGGCTAGCGGGAGAACCTACAATGAGCAGTTCTTC.